Below are 5 T cell receptor beta chains sequenced from a single sample in a study of T cell responses to AZD1222 COVID-19 vaccine. Libraries were prepared by immunoSEQ multiplex PCR; TCRdb keeps only in-frame clonotypes and omits some of them. The table lists around 87,000 clones, approximately 91% of them singletons. Sample: peripheral blood, taken on day 0 of AZD1222 vaccination. All receptors come from an adult in good health.

The V call is TRBV3-1 (or the pseudogene TRBV3-2), the J call TRBJ1-1, with no clear D. The CDR3 runs to 13 residues. Trimming removed 5 bases from V and 0 bases from J, with 7 bases in between. CDR1 and CDR2 (germline): LGHDT, YNNKEL (reference sequence). The CDR3: CASSYTMNTEAFF. The CDR3 nucleotides read TGTGCCAGCAGCTACACCATGAACACTGAAGCTTTCTTT.

The V gene is TRBV7-8, the J gene TRBJ1-2, with D unresolved. Looked up from germline, CDR1 is SGHVS and CDR2 is FQNEAQ. Trimming took 2 bases from V and 0 from J, leaving 16 bases between them. The CDR3 totals 17 residues. As DNA, the CDR3 is TGTGCCAGCAGCTTATGGTCTTTAAGACGGACTAACTATGGCTACACCTTC. Protein sequence: CASSLWSLRRTNYGYTF. Full variable domain (outside the CDR3, taken from reference TRBV7-8 and TRBJ1-2): GAGVSQSPRYKVAKRGQDVALRCDPISGHVSLFWYQQALGQGPEFLTYFQNEAQLDKSGLPSDRFFAERPEGSVSTLKIQRTQQEDSAVYLCASSLWSLRRTNYGYTFGSGTRLTVV.

The CDR3 DNA sequence: TGTGCCACCAGTGATTTGAAGGGGTCCGGAGAGCAGTTCTTC. It codes for CATSDLKGSGEQFF. V gene TRBV24-1 combines with J gene TRBJ2-1, with D tentatively TRBD1 (5 bases). With 0 bases removed from V and 10 bases from J, the gap between germline ends came to 12 bases. CDR3 length: 14 amino acids. Germline V gene lookup returns CDR1 KGHDR and CDR2 SFDVKD.

This clone has a single count. V and J are TRBV30 and TRBJ2-2, with 8 bases that match TRBD1. This CDR3 comprises 14 residues. Germline V gene lookup returns CDR1 GTSNPN and CDR2 SVGIG (reference sequence). Trimming removed 5 bases from V and 6 bases from J; junction bases left unmatched: 8. Here the CDR3 DNA reads TGTGCCTGGGATTTGACAGGGGTCGCCGGGGAGCTGTTTTTT. Translating it yields CAWDLTGVAGELFF.

As for this clone: The junction departs from germline at one end; a sequencing error may be responsible. The chain is built from TRBV7-7 and TRBJ2-2; no clear D. The CDR3 is 12 amino acids. The germline V gene has CDR1 SSHAT and CDR2 FNYEAQ (reference sequence). The CDR3 DNA sequence: TGTGCTAGCAGCCCTCCGGCCGGGGAGCTGTTTTTT. Residues: CASSPPAGELFF. Complete variable domain (other parts from reference TRBV7-7 and TRBJ2-2): GAGVSQSPRYKVTKRGQDVTLRCDPISSHATLYWYQQALGQGPEFLTYFNYEAQPDKSGLPSDRFSAERPEGSISTLTIQRTEQRDSAMYRCASSPPAGELFFGEGSRLTVL.